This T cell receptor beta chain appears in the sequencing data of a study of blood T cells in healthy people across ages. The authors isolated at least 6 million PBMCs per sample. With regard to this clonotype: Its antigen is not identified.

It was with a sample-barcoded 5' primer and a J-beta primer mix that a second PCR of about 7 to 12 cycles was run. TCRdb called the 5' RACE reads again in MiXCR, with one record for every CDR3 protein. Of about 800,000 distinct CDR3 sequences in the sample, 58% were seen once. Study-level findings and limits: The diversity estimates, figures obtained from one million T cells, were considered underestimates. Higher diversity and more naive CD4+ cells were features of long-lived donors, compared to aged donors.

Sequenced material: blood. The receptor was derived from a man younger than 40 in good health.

Here the CDR3 reads CSAIRVAKNIQYF. DNA for the CDR3: TGCAGTGCGATCCGAGTGGCCAAAAACATTCAGTACTTC. The genes are TRBV20-1 and TRBJ2-4; D remains ambiguous. This CDR3 has 13 amino acids. Looked up from germline, CDR1 is DFQATT and CDR2 is SNEGSKA (reference sequence). Trimming removed 6 bases at V and 1 base at J, with 10 bases between.